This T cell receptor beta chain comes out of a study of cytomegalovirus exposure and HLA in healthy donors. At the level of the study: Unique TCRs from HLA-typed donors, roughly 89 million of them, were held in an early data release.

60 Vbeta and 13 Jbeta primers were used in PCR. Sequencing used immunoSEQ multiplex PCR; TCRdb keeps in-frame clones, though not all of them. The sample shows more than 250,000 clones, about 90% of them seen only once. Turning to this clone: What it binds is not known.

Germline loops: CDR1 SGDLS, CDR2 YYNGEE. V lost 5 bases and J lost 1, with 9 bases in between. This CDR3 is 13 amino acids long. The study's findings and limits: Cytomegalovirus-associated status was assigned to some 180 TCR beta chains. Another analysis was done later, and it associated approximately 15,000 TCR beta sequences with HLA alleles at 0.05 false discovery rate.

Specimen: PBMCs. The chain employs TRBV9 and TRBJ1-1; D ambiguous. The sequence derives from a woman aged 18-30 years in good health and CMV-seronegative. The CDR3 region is CASSASKNTEAFF. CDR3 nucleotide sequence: TGTGCCAGCAGTGCCAGTAAGAACACTGAAGCTTTCTTT.